A selection of T cell receptor beta chains follows, all from one sample in a study of blood T cell repertoires in COVID-19. The protocol was immunoSEQ multiplex PCR, while the TCRdb copy is restricted to in-frame clones and leaves out a portion. Of about 320,000 clones in the sample, 85% were seen once. The sequencing sample was made of PBMCs or T cells enriched from blood (not recorded which). The receptors stem from a woman in her twenties or thirties who had been exposed to COVID-19. CDR3s include the opening cysteine and the closing phenylalanine or tryptophan. Fields, in order: D gene, clone size, V gene, J gene, CDR3 DNA, CDR3 protein. The D gene is left open where the match is weak. Only some rows state a clone size, as once, few, many or a class for expanded clones.

NA,NA,TRBV3-1/TRBV3-2,TRBJ1-1,TGTGCCAGCAGCCAAGTTGCCCAGGGATACACTGAAGCTTTCTTT,CASSQVAQGYTEAFF
NA,NA,TRBV6-6,TRBJ1-1,TGTGCCAGCAGGCCGGGGACATACTTGTTGGGCACTGAAGCTTTCTTT,CASRPGTYLLGTEAFF
TRBD1,NA,TRBV6-5,TRBJ1-1,TGTGCCAGCAAGACAGGACAGGTGAACACTGAAGCTTTCTTT,CASKTGQVNTEAFF
TRBD2,once,TRBV7-9,TRBJ2-5,TGTGCCAGCAGCTTAGAGGCGGGGGAAGGAGAGACCCAGTACTTC,CASSLEAGEGETQYF
NA,NA,TRBV19,TRBJ1-2,TGTGCCAGTAGTATACAGGGCCCCTATGGCTACACCTTC,CASSIQGPYGYTF
NA,NA,TRBV14,TRBJ2-7,TGTGCCAGCAGCCCTGCAGGGGAGCACGAGCAGTACTTC,CASSPAGEHEQYF
TRBD1,once,TRBV27,TRBJ1-1,TGTGCCAGCTGGAGTATTAAGACAGGGCGATCGGACACTGAAGCTTTCTTT,CASWSIKTGRSDTEAFF
NA,NA,TRBV5-3,TRBJ2-2,TGTGCCAGAAGCTTGCGATCCGACATCTACCCGGGGGGGGAGCTGTTTTTT,CARSLRSDIYPGGELFF
NA,few,TRBV5-4,TRBJ1-1,TGTGCCAGCAGCTTACTGGACAGAAACACTGAAGCTTTCTTT,CASSLLDRNTEAFF
TRBD1,NA,TRBV12-3/TRBV12-4,TRBJ1-2,TGTGCCAGCAGTTTGGGACAGTATGGCTACACCTTC,CASSLGQYGYTF
NA,NA,TRBV5-1,TRBJ2-1,TGCGCCAGCAGCTTTAGCAACAATGAGCAGTTCTTC,CASSFSNNEQFF
NA,few,TRBV20-1,TRBJ2-5,TGCAGTGCTAGTCCAACTCAAGAGACCCAGTACTTC,CSASPTQETQYF
TRBD1,NA,TRBV19,TRBJ1-5,TGTGCCAGTACGACAGGGTTGAGCAATCAGCCCCAGCATTTT,CASTTGLSNQPQHF
NA,once,TRBV9,TRBJ1-1,TGTGCCAGCCAAGGACAGCTGAACACTGAAGCTTTCTTT,CASQGQLNTEAFF
TRBD2,NA,TRBV7-2,TRBJ2-2,TGTGCCTGCCGTCTAGCGGGGGGTGATACCGGGGAGCTGTTTTTT,CACRLAGGDTGELFF
NA,NA,TRBV12-3/TRBV12-4,TRBJ2-7,TGTGCCAGCAGTTTTTTACAGTACGAGCAGTACTTC,CASSFLQYEQYF
NA,NA,TRBV7-8,TRBJ1-3,TGTGCCAGCAGCGTTACGGGACACCCGGGAAACACCATATATTTT,CASSVTGHPGNTIYF
TRBD1,NA,TRBV2,TRBJ2-2,TGTGCCACTAAGCAGGGGACAGGGGTATCCGGGGAGCTGTTTTTT,CATKQGTGVSGELFF
NA,few,TRBV4-3,TRBJ2-5,TGCGCCAGCAGCCAAGTCTCTCAGACTGCAGAGACCCAGTACTTC,CASSQVSQTAETQYF
TRBD1,NA,TRBV28,TRBJ1-2,TGTGCCAGCAGCCGAACCTTACAGGGGATAAACTATGGCTACACCTTC,CASSRTLQGINYGYTF
NA,NA,TRBV5-1,TRBJ1-1,TGCGCCAGCAGTCAGGCGGGAACTGAAGCTTTCTTT,CASSQAGTEAFF
NA,NA,TRBV5-1,TRBJ1-4,TGCGCCAGCAGCTTCAGGGAATCGGATAAAAAACTGTTTTTT,CASSFRESDKKLFF
NA,once,TRBV28,TRBJ1-3,TGTGCCAGCAGAGTAACAGGAGGGTCTGGAAACACCATATATTTT,CASRVTGGSGNTIYF
TRBD1,NA,TRBV7-9,TRBJ1-4,TGTGCCAGCAGCTCGCGAACGGGACAGACAAATGAAAAACTGTTTTTT,CASSSRTGQTNEKLFF
NA,NA,TRBV19,TRBJ1-3,TGTGCCAGTAGGTCGGGAGGAAACACCATATATTTT,CASRSGGNTIYF
NA,NA,TRBV6-5,TRBJ2-7,TGTGCCAGCAGTTACGGAGGGTACTACGAGCAGTACTTC,CASSYGGYYEQYF
TRBD2,NA,TRBV19,TRBJ2-5,TGTGCCAGTTCCCGTGGCGTTAGCGGGAGGTCAGAGACCCAGTACTTC,CASSRGVSGRSETQYF
NA,NA,TRBV4-1,TRBJ2-6,TGCGCCAGCAGCCAAGATAGGTCTGCAGGGGTAAAACTCTCTGGGGCCAACGTCCTGACTTTC,CASSQDRSAGVKLSGANVLTF
TRBD1,NA,TRBV30,TRBJ2-2,TGTGCCTGTCGGGACAGCAACACCGGGGAGCTGTTTTTT,CACRDSNTGELFF
TRBD1,NA,TRBV27,TRBJ2-3,TGTGCCAGCGGTAGACAGGGGGTTCAACTAGTCACAGATACGCAGTATTTT,CASGRQGVQLVTDTQYF
NA,NA,TRBV21-1,TRBJ2-5,TGTTCCAGCAGCAAAGTATTGGGGATGCGGGAGTCTCTGGTGACCGGGGGGGAGACCCAGTACTTC,CSSSKVLGMRESLVTGGETQYF
TRBD1,few,TRBV20-1,TRBJ2-7,TGCAGTGCTAGTTTAGGGGGCGACGAGCAGTACTTC,CSASLGGDEQYF
NA,NA,TRBV9,TRBJ1-6,TGTGCCAGCAGCGTAGGAGTCGATAATTCACCCCTCCACTTT,CASSVGVDNSPLHF
TRBD1,NA,TRBV7-2,TRBJ2-7,TGTGCCAGCAGCCTGGATCCGGGACAGGGGGTAAAGCAGTACTTC,CASSLDPGQGVKQYF
NA,NA,TRBV6-5,TRBJ1-2,TGTGCCAGCAACAACTACGGCTACACCTTC,CASNNYGYTF
NA,few,TRBV19,TRBJ1-5,TGTGCCAGTTCACAGGGTAATAGCAATCAGCCCCAGCATTTT,CASSQGNSNQPQHF
TRBD2,NA,TRBV7-9,TRBJ2-3,TGTGCCAGCAGCGAACGGCGTCTAGCGGGTCGCACAGATACGCAGTATTTT,CASSERRLAGRTDTQYF
TRBD1,NA,TRBV6-5,TRBJ1-2,TGTGCCAGCTTTAAAACCGGGACAGGGAGTAGTGGCTACACCTTC,CASFKTGTGSSGYTF
NA,few,TRBV28,TRBJ1-2,TGTGCCAGCAGATTCCGGGACACAAGGGGAGTAGATTACACCTTC,CASRFRDTRGVDYTF